This TCR beta chain came from a study of T cells expressing NK-cell markers. Study-level information: HCMV seropositivity marked most of the eight sequenced donors; one was seronegative.

About this clonotype itself: Its specificity is not known.

Study results and limitations: In more than 5 donors, dominant CD3+CD56+NKG2C+ clones formed roughly 1.0-7.5% of CD8+ cells. HCMV specificity of the expanded NKG2C+ T cell clones was not established. In four donors, dominant clonotypes made up roughly 28.3-65% of CD3+CD56-NKG2C+ cells.

Reprocessing the 5' RACE reads, TCRdb reports a single entry for every CDR3 protein and omits DNA. Its table records 350,000 to 450,000 distinct CDR3 sequences. This CDR3 is built from 15 residues. Germline lookup yields CDR1 DFQATT and CDR2 SNEGSKA (reference sequence). The receptor's source is a man aged 18-75 years in good health. The V call is TRBV20-1, the J call TRBJ1-1. The sample comprised blood T cells: a sorted CD56 or NKG2C T cell subset, CD4+ or CD8+ T cells, or bulk PBMC T cells (not recorded which). The CDR3 sequence is CSARDWALGLPEAFF.